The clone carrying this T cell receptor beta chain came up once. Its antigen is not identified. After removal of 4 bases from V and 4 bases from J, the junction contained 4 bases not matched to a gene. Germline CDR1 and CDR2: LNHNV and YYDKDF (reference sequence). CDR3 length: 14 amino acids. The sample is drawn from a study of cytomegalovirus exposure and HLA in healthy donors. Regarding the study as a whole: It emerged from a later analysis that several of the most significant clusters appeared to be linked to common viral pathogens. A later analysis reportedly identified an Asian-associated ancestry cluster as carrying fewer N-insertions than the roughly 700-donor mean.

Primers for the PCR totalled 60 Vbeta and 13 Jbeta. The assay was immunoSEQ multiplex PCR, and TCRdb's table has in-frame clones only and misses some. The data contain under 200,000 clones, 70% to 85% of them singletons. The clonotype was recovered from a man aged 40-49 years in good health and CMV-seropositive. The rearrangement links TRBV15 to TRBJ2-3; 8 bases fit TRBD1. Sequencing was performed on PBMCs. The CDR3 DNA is TGTGCCACCAGCATACGACAGGGGTCAGATACGCAGTATTTT. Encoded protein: CATSIRQGSDTQYF.